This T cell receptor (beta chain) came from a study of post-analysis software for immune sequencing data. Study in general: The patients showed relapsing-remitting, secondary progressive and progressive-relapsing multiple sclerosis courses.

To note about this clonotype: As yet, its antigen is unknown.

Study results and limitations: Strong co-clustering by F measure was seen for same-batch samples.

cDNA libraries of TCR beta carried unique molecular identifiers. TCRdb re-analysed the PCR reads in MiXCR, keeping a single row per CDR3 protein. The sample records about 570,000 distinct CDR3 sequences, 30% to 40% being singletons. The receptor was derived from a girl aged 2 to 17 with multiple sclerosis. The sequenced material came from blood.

The CDR3 DNA is TGTGCCAGCAGCTTCGCAGGTCTGAACACTGAAGCTTTCTTT. Protein product: CASSFAGLNTEAFF. The genes are TRBV11-2 and TRBJ1-1; no clear D. The germline V gene has CDR1 SGHAT and CDR2 FQNNGV. Between the trimmed V and J ends, which lost 3 bases and 0 bases, there was a span of 8 bases. The CDR3 extends over 14 amino acids. Variable domain in full (rest from reference TRBV11-2 and TRBJ1-1): EAGVAQSPRYKIIEKRQSVAFWCNPISGHATLYWYQQILGQGPKLLIQFQNNGVVDDSQLPKDRFSAERLKGVDSTLKIQPAKLEDSAVYLCASSFAGLNTEAFFGQGTRLTVV.